One sample yielded the 4 T cell receptor beta chains listed below, sequenced in a study of T cell repertoires in cytomegalovirus infection. TCRdb recomputed calls from the reads with MiXCR, one row per CDR3 protein. The sample shows nearly 650,000 distinct CDR3 sequences, about 24% of them seen only once. The sequencing input was CD8+ T cells from PBMCs. These TCRs come from a human donor in good health (CMV status not recorded). Some clones in this sample may be carry-over from other donors' samples.

This clonotype was counted a few times. CDR3 DNA: TGCGCCAGCAGCCGGCAGGCCCCGGTGGGGAACAATGAAAAACTGTTTTTT. Translation: CASSRQAPVGNNEKLFF. The chain recombines TRBV4-1 with TRBJ1-4; D gene uncertain. V lost 4 bases and J lost 5, with 20 bases in between. From germline, CDR1 is MGHRA and CDR2 YSYEKL. This CDR3 is built from 17 residues.

This clonotype was seen only a few times. CDR3 DNA: TGCAGCGTTGAAGGAGGCCCACTTCCAGGGGAGTACTTC. Protein sequence: CSVEGGPLPGEYF. This rearrangement joins TRBV29-1 to TRBJ2-5; D might be TRBD1 (6 bases). Germline lookup yields CDR1 SQVTM and CDR2 ANQGSEA. The V end lost 1 base, the J end lost 12 bases, and 18 bases lay between the germline ends. The CDR3 spans 13 residues.

This clonotype appeared a few times. J is TRBJ2-3 and V is TRBV7-6; tentative D call: TRBD2 (6 bases). Germline lookup yields CDR1 SGHVS and CDR2 FNYEAQ. CDR3 length: 16 residues. V shed 2 bases and J shed 2 bases, with 14 bases lying between them. The CDR3, as DNA: TGTGCCAGCAGCTTACGGGGGTGGGCTAACACAGATACGCAGTATTTT. Amino acids: CASSLRGWANTDTQYF.

This chain joins TRBV12-3 or TRBV12-4 and TRBJ2-3; D is unresolved. V lost 2 bases and J 6 bases, leaving 18 bases between the germline ends. The CDR3 runs 16 residues. For the CDR3, the DNA is TGTGCCAGCAGTTTAAGAGACACCGTTCTGACGGATACGCAGTATTTT. Its translation is CASSLRDTVLTDTQYF.